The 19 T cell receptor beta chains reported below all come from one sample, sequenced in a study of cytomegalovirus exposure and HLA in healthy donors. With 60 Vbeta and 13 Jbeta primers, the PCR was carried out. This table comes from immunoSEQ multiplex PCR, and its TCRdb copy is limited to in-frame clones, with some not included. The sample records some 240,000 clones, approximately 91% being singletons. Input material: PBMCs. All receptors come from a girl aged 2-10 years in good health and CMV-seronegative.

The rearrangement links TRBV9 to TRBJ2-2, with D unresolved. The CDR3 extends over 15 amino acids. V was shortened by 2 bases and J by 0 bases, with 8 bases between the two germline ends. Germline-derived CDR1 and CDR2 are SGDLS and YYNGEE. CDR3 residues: CASSVYATNTGELFF. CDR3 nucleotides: TGTGCCAGCAGCGTCTATGCTACGAACACCGGGGAGCTGTTTTTT.

CDR3 protein: CASSLSGLSSNQPQHF. For the CDR3, the DNA is TGTGCCAGCAGTTTATCAGGGTTGAGTAGCAATCAGCCCCAGCATTTT. The rearrangement links TRBV28 to TRBJ1-5; maybe TRBD1 (5 bases). V lost 1 base and J 0 bases, leaving 10 bases between the germline ends. CDR1 is MDHEN and CDR2 is SYDVKM in the germline V gene. The length of the CDR3 is 16 residues.

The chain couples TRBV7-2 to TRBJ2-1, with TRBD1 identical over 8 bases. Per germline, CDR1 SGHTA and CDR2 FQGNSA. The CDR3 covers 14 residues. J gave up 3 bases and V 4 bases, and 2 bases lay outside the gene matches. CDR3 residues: CASSSGQGYNEQFF. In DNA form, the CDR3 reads TGTGCCAGCAGCTCCGGACAGGGCTACAATGAGCAGTTCTTC.

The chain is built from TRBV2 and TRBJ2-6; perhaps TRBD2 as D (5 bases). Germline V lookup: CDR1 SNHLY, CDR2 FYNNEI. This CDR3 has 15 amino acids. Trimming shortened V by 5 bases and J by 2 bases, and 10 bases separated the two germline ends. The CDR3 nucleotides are TGTGCCAGCAGTCCCTCCGGGGCTGGGGCCAACGTCCTGACTTTC. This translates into CASSPSGAGANVLTF.

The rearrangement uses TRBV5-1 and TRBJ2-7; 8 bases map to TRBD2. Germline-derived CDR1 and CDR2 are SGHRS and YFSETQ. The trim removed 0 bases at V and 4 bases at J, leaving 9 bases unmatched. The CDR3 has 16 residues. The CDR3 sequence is CASSLATPSGPYEQYF. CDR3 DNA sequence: TGCGCCAGCAGCTTGGCCACGCCTAGCGGGCCTTACGAGCAGTACTTC.

DNA of the CDR3: TGTGCCAGCAGCTTAGACAGGACAGCGGGAACTAACTATGGCTACACCTTC. Translated: CASSLDRTAGTNYGYTF. The chain combines TRBV7-2 with TRBJ1-2, with D maybe TRBD1 (6 bases). The length of the CDR3 is 17 residues. Germline V gives CDR1 SGHTA, CDR2 FQGNSA. V dropped 1 base and J dropped 0 bases, with 15 bases sitting between them.

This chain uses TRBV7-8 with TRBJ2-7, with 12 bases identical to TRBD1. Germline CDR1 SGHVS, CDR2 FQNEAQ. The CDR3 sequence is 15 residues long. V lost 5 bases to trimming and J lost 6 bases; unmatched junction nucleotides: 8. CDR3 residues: CASSKPGQGALEQYF. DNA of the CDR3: TGTGCCAGCAGCAAACCGGGACAGGGGGCACTCGAGCAGTACTTC.

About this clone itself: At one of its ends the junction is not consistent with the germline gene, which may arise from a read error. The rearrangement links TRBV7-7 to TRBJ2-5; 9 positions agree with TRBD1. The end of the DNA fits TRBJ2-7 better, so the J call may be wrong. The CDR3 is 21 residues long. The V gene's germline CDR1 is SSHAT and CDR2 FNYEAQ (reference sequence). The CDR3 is CASSLGEGLRGVGTGSYEQYF. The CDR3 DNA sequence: TGTGCTAGCAGCTTAGGTGAGGGGTTGAGAGGGGTTGGGACAGGGAGTTACGAGCAGTACTTC.

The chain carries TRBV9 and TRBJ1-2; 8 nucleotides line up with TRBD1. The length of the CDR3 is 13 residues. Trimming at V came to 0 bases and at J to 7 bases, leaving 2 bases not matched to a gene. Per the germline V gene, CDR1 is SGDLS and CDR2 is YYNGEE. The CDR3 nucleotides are TGTGCCAGCAGCGTAGACACAGGGGGTGGCTACACCTTC. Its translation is CASSVDTGGGYTF.

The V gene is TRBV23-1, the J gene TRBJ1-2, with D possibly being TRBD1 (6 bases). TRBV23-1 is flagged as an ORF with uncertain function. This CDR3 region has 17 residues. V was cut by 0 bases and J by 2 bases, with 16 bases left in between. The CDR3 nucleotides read TGCGCCAGCAGTCAATCCTCCCCACAGGGAGCAAACTATGGCTACACCTTC. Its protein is CASSQSSPQGANYGYTF.

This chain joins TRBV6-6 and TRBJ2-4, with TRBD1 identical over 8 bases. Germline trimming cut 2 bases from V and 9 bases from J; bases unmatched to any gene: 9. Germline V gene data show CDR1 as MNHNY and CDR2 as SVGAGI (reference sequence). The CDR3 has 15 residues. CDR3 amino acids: CASSYAGQVPGIQYF. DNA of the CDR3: TGTGCCAGCAGTTACGCGGGACAGGTCCCTGGCATTCAGTACTTC.

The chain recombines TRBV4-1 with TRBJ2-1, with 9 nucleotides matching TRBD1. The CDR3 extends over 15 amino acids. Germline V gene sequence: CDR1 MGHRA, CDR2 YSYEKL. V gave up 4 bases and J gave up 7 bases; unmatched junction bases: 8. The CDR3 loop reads CASSLGQGLWNEQFF. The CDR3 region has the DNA TGCGCCAGCAGCCTGGGACAGGGTTTGTGGAATGAGCAGTTCTTC.

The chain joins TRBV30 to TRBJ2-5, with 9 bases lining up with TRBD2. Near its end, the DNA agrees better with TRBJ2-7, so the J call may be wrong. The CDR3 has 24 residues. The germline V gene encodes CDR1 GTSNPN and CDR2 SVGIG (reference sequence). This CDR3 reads CAWSRLGGRTEKGGGARPYYEQYF. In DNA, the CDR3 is TGTGCCTGGAGTCGTTTAGGGGGCCGGACTGAGAAGGGCGGGGGGGCCAGGCCCTACTACGAGCAGTACTTC.

DNA of the CDR3: TGTGCCAGCAGGACACAGGGCCCTAATGAAAAACTGTTTTTT. This sequence encodes CASRTQGPNEKLFF. The rearrangement uses TRBV6-5 and TRBJ1-4; D is perhaps TRBD1 (6 bases). The ends were cut back, 6 bases at V and 3 bases at J, with 11 bases in the middle. Per germline, CDR1 MNHEY and CDR2 SVGAGI. The CDR3 is 14 amino acids.

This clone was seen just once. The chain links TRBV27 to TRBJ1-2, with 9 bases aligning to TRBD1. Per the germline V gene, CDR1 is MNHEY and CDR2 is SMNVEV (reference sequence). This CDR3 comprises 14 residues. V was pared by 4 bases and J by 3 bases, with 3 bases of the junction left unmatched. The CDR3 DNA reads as TGTGCCAGCAGTTACAGGGGGCCCTACTATGGCTACACCTTC. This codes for CASSYRGPYYGYTF.

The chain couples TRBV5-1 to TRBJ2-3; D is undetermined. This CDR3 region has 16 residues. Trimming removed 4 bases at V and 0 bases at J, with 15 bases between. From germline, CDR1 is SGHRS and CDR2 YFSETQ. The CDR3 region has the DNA TGCGCCAGCAGCCCCAACGCCGCGGCTAGCACAGATACGCAGTATTTT. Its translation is CASSPNAAASTDTQYF.

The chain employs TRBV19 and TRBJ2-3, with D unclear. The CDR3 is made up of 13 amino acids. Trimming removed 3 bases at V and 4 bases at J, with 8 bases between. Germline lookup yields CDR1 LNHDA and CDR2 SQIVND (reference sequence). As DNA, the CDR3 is TGTGCCAGTAGTATCGCGCACCCAGATACGCAGTATTTT. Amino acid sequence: CASSIAHPDTQYF.

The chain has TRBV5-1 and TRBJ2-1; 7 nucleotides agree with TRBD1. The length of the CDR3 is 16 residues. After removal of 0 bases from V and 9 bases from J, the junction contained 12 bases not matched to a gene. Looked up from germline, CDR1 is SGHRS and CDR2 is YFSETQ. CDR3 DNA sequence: TGCGCCAGCAGCTTGGTCAAGGGGGCGGGCGAGGGTGAGCAGTTCTTC. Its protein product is CASSLVKGAGEGEQFF. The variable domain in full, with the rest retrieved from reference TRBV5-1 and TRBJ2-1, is KAGVTQTPRYLIKTRGQQVTLSCSPISGHRSVSWYQQTPGQGLQFLFEYFSETQRNKGNFPGRFSGRQFSNSRSEMNVSTLELGDSALYLCASSLVKGAGEGEQFFGPGTRLTVL.

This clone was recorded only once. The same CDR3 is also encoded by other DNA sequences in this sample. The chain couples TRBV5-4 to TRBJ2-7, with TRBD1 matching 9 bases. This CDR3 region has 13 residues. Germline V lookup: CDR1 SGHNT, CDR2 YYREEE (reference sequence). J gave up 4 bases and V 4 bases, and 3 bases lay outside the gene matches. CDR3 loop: CASSTGQGYEQYF. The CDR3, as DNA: TGTGCCAGCAGCACGGGACAGGGTTACGAGCAGTACTTC.